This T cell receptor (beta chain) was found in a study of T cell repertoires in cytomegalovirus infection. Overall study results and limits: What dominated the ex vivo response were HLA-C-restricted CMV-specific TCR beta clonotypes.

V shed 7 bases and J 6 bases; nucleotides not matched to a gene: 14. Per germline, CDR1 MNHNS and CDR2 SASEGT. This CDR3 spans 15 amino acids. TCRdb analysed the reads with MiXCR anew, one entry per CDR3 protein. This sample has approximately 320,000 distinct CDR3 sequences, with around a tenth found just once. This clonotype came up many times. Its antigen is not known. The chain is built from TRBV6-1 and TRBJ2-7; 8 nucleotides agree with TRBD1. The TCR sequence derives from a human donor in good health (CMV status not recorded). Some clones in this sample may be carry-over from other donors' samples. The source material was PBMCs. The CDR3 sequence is CASILPDRGLSEQYF. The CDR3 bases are TGTGCCAGCATATTACCCGACAGGGGTTTAAGCGAGCAGTACTTC.